This T cell receptor beta chain emerged from a study of early T cells in non-severe SARS-CoV-2 infection. The wider study: The study sequenced bulk RNA from unsorted whole blood, with chains unpaired. Overall study findings and caveats: VDJdb-based annotation leaned toward anti-spike CD8 responses and missed private and CD4 specificities.

Individual cDNA molecules were tagged with unique molecular identifiers, the study reported. TCRdb processed the 5' RACE reads anew with MiXCR; each CDR3 protein has one entry. The table has tens of thousands of distinct CDR3 sequences, 5% to 5.5% seen once; the top ten hold 5.4%. Trimming took 7 bases from V and 2 from J; bases not matched to a gene: 10. CDR1 and CDR2 (germline): SGHRS, YFSETQ. The CDR3 runs 16 residues. Comments on this clonotype: Antigen: not known.

The sample consisted of whole blood, taken at baseline. This sequence was found in an adult who was a healthcare worker with PCR-confirmed SARS-CoV-2 infection or an uninfected control (not recorded which). This sequence joins TRBV5-1 and TRBJ1-5; TRBD1 matches at 9 bases. The CDR3 region is CASRPGTGRRNQPQHF. The DNA for the CDR3 is TGCGCCAGCCGTCCCGGGACAGGGAGGCGCAATCAGCCCCAGCATTTT.